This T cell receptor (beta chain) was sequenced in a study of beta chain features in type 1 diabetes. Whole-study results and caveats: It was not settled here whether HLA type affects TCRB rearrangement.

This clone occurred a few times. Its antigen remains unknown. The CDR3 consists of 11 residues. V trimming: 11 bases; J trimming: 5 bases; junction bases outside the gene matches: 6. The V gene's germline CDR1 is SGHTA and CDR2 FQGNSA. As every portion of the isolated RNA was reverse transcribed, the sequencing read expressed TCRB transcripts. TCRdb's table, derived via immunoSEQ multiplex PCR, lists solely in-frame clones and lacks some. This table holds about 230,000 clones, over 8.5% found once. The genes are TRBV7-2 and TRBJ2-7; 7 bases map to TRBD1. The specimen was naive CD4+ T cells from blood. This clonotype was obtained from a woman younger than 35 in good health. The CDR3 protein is CACGQANEQYF. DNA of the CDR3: TGTGCCTGTGGACAGGCCAACGAGCAGTACTTC.